This T cell receptor (beta chain) appears in the sequencing data of a study of spatial heterogeneity in lung cancer. In the study overall: Sequencing consistently turned up more beta-chain sequences than alpha-chain sequences.

Indicated time point: sample taken at primary tumor resection. Sequencing covered unsorted whole RNA taken from tumor, nontumor lung or frozen PBMC. There were roughly 72 donors, all of them untreated patients with early-stage non-small cell lung cancer. Individually, TCR cDNA molecules were each labelled with a unique molecular identifier. MiXCR, run by TCRdb on the 5' RACE reads, gives a single entry per CDR3 protein. The sample carries just under 95,000 distinct CDR3 sequences, less than 15% recorded once. This clonotype was observed a few times. The germline gives CDR1 SNHLY, CDR2 FYNNEI. The length of the CDR3 is 13 residues. The germline V and J ends were trimmed by 3 bases and 9 bases, with 12 bases remaining between them.

The TCR sequence derives from a male donor with early-stage non-small cell lung cancer. The V gene is TRBV2, the J gene TRBJ2-1; D ambiguous. The sequencing here drew on PBMCs, taken at surgery. CDR3 nucleotide sequence: TGTGCCAGCAGTGATGATTACCTAGTTGAGCAGTTCTTC. Protein: CASSDDYLVEQFF.